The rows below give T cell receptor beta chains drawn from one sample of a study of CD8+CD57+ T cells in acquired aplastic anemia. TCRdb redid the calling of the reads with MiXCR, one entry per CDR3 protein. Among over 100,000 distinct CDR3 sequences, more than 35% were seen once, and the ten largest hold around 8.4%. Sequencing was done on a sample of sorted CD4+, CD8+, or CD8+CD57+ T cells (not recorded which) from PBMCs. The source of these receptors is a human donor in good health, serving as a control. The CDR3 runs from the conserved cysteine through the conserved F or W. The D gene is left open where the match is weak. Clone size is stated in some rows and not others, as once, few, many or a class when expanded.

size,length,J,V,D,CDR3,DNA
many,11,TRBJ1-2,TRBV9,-,CASSVEGRSTF,TGTGCCAGCAGCGTAGAGGGCAGATCCACCTTC
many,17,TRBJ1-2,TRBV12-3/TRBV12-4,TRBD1,CASSLALQGGANHGYTF,TGTGCCAGCAGTTTAGCCTTACAGGGGGGGGCGAACCATGGCTACACCTTC
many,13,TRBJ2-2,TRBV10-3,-,CAIRSSGAGELFF,TGTGCCATCAGGTCCTCAGGGGCCGGGGAGCTGTTTTTT
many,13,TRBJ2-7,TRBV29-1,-,CSVDPWGTHEQYF,TGCAGCGTTGACCCCTGGGGGACCCACGAGCAGTACTTC
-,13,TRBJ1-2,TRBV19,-,CASSISDVRGYTF,TGTGCCAGTAGTATATCGGACGTTCGTGGCTACACCTTC
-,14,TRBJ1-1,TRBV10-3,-,CAISASYGNTEAFF,TGTGCCATCAGTGCTTCCTACGGGAACACTGAAGCTTTCTTT
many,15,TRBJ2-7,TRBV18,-,CASSPGQQGLYEQYF,TGTGCCAGCTCACCAGGGCAGCAGGGACTCTACGAGCAGTACTTC
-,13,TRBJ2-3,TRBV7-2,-,CAGSLGRADTQYF,TGTGCCGGCAGCTTGGGTCGCGCGGATACGCAGTATTTT
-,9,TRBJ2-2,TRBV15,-,CATSGGLFF,TGTGCCACCAGCGGTGGACTGTTTTTT
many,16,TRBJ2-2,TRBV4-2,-,CASSQVPTAGTGELFF,TGTGCCAGCAGCCAAGTTCCGACGGCCGGCACCGGGGAGCTGTTTTTT
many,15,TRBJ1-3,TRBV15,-,CATSRDRASGNTIYF,TGTGCCACCAGCAGAGATCGGGCCTCTGGAAACACCATATATTTT
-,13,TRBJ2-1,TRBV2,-,CASSEGGPLEQFF,TGTGCCAGCAGTGAAGGGGGCCCACTTGAGCAGTTCTTC
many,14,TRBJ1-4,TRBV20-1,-,CSAYTGTTNEKLFF,TGCAGTGCATATACAGGGACAACTAATGAAAAACTGTTTTTT
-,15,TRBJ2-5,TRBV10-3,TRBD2,CAISAGLAGQETQYF,TGTGCCATCAGTGCGGGACTAGCGGGGCAAGAGACCCAGTACTTC
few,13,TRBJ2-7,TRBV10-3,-,CAISELASYEQYF,TGTGCCATCAGTGAGTTGGCTTCGTACGAGCAGTACTTC
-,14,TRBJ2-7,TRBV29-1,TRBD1,CSGRQGEVAYEQYF,TGCAGCGGCCGACAGGGGGAAGTCGCCTACGAGCAGTACTTC
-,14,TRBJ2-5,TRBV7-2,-,CASSQRVYQETQYF,TGTGCCAGCAGCCAGAGAGTTTACCAAGAGACCCAGTACTTC
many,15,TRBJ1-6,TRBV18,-,CASSPLGGHGSPLHF,TGTGCCAGCTCACCACTAGGGGGACATGGTTCACCCCTCCACTTT
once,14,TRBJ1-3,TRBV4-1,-,CASSQVGSGNTIYF,TGCGCCAGCAGCCAAGTAGGGTCTGGAAACACCATATATTTT
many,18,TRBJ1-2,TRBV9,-,CASSQTLSSRVTNYGYTF,TGTGCCAGCAGCCAGACACTGAGTTCTCGGGTTACTAACTATGGCTACACCTTC
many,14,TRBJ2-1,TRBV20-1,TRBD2,CSAPSGRESGEQFF,TGCAGTGCTCCTAGCGGGAGGGAGTCTGGTGAGCAGTTCTTC
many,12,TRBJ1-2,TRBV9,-,CASSVDNYGYTF,TGTGCCAGCAGCGTAGATAACTATGGCTACACCTTC